This passage covers 32 T cell receptor beta chains from one sample sequenced in a study of tumor-infiltrating lymphocytes in primary liver carcinoma. From unsorted bulk tissue weighing about 18-30 mg, DNA and RNA were co-extracted. Starting from around 0.45 ug of total RNA, TCR beta cDNA was produced with a primer in the constant region. TCR beta libraries came from three nested multiplex PCR rounds using slightly modified ARM-PCR. Amplification in the first two PCR rounds was performed using TRBV1-TRBV30 forward primers and a C-beta reverse primer for approximately 10 cycles each. A single record per CDR3 protein comes from TCRdb applying MiXCR to the multiplex PCR reads. This sample has tens of thousands of distinct CDR3 sequences, with roughly 80% found just once. The sample consisted of liver tumor tissue from sampling region 4. Subset described: tumor region T4, right-lateral pole. All receptors come from a man aged 40-49 years with primary liver carcinoma and hepatitis B virus infection.

Points on this clonotype: An end of the junction does not agree with germline; a read error may underlie this. This sequence joins TRBV29-1 and TRBJ2-7; D may be TRBD1 or TRBD2 (5 bases each). The germline V gene has CDR1 SQVTM and CDR2 ANQGSEA. The CDR3 is 16 amino acids. The DNA of the CDR3 is TGCAGTGCCATGACACCTGGGACCGGCACTCCCTACAAGCAGTATTTC. Its protein is CSAMTPGTGTPYKQYF.

The table lists this clonotype with a count of one. This sequence may be a read error, since a much larger clone differs from it by one base. The chain uses TRBV18 and TRBJ1-6; D remains unclear. Trimming cost V 3 bases and J 7 bases, with 16 bases left between them. Per the germline V gene, CDR1 is KGHSH and CDR2 is LQKENI. CDR3 length: 16 amino acids. The CDR3 bases are TGTGCCAGCTCACCCCCCAGCCGGGGAAGAAATTCACCCCTCCACTTT. This sequence encodes CASSPPSRGRNSPLHF.

Details on this clonotype: One end of the junction fails to match germline, which may point to a read error. The chain is built from TRBV12-3 or TRBV12-4 and TRBJ2-3, with D perhaps TRBD1 (6 bases). The CDR3 runs to 15 residues. The CDR3 bases are TGTGTCAGCAGTTGGGACATGGATGGATCAGATACGCAGTATTTT. Its translation is CVSSWDMDGSDTQYF.

A single count supports this clonotype. Given a much more abundant clone one base away, this may be a read error. CDR3 in DNA: TGTGTCAGCAGCATAGTAGGGATACAAGAGACCCAGTACTTC. It translates to CVSSIVGIQETQYF. The chain combines TRBV11-2 with TRBJ2-5, with D unclear. The CDR3 runs to 14 residues. CDR1 is SGHAT, CDR2 FQNNGV, per germline.

This clonotype has ten or more counts. The junction departs from the called germline gene at one end, perhaps through a read error. The J gene is TRBJ2-2, the V gene TRBV6-4; 10 bases fit TRBD1. In germline, CDR1 is MRHNA, CDR2 SNTAGT. This CDR3 comprises 14 residues. CDR3 protein: CANSDGQGAGELFF. The CDR3 DNA follows: TGCGCCAACAGTGACGGACAGGGGGCCGGGGAGCTGTTTTTT.

With respect to this clonotype: A much larger clone differs from this one at a single base, so this may be a read error. The rearrangement uses TRBV19 and TRBJ2-5; D unclear. In germline, CDR1 is LNHDA, CDR2 SQIVND (reference sequence). CDR3 length: 16 residues. Here the CDR3 reads CVSSIGSQTLPETQYF. The CDR3 DNA reads as TGTGTCAGTAGTATTGGTAGTCAGACCCTCCCCGAGACCCAGTACTTC.

This clonotype was observed at least ten times. An end of the junction does not agree with germline; a read error may underlie this. The chain is built from TRBV28 and TRBJ2-5; D tentatively reads TRBD1 or TRBD2 (5 bases each). Germline V lookup: CDR1 MDHEN, CDR2 SYDVKM. The CDR3 contains 14 residues. The CDR3 DNA follows: TGTACCAGCTCTTATTCCGGGGCCCCAGGGACCCAGTACTTC. This sequence encodes CTSSYSGAPGTQYF. Using reference TRBV28 and TRBJ2-5 for the parts outside the CDR3, the full variable domain is DVKVTQSSRYLVKRTGEKVFLECVQDMDHENMFWYRQDPGLGLRLIYFSYDVKMKEKGDIPEGYSVSREKKERFSLILESASTNQTSMYLCTSSYSGAPGTQYFGPGTRLLVL.

In its sample, this clonotype was seen once. One junction end does not reproduce the germline sequence, and a read error may be involved. The rearrangement links TRBV7-9 to TRBJ2-5; D unclear. Germline CDR1 is SEHNR and CDR2 is FQNEAQ (reference sequence). The CDR3 has 11 amino acids. CDR3 amino acids: CTSSLKDTQYF. DNA of the CDR3: TGTACCAGCAGCCTGAAAGATACCCAATACTTC.

With regard to this clonotype: One end of the junction fails to match germline, which may point to a read error. CDR3 residues: CASSILGAGEGTHYF. The CDR3 region has the DNA TGTGCCAGCAGCATATTAGGGGCAGGGGAAGGGACCCATTACTTC. The V call is TRBV11-2, the J call TRBJ2-5; D is possibly TRBD1 (6 bases). In germline, CDR1 is SGHAT, CDR2 FQNNGV. CDR3 length equals 15 residues. Looking up the rest from reference TRBV11-2 and TRBJ2-5 gives the full variable domain: EAGVAQSPRYKIIEKRQSVAFWCNPISGHATLYWYQQILGQGPKLLIQFQNNGVVDDSQLPKDRFSAERLKGVDSTLKIQPAKLEDSAVYLCASSILGAGEGTHYFGPGTRLLVL.

Notes on this clonotype: The missing conserved phenylalanine or tryptophan at the end of this CDR3 makes a read error likely. The V gene is TRBV11-2, the J gene TRBJ2-3; perhaps TRBD1 as D (6 bases). V was pared by 5 bases and J by 0 bases, with 15 bases between. The CDR3 is 16 amino acids. Looked up from germline, CDR1 is SGHAT and CDR2 is FQNNGV. CDR3 sequence: CASSKRSTGSTDTQYY. In DNA, the CDR3 is TGTGCCAGCAGCAAAAGAAGTACAGGGAGCACAGATACGCAGTATTAT.

Comment on this clonotype: A junction end diverges from the germline sequence, so it may reflect a read error. The rearrangement uses TRBV6-2 or TRBV6-3 and TRBJ2-7; D is possibly TRBD1 (5 bases). This CDR3 is 14 amino acids long. Germline loops: CDR1 MNHEY, CDR2 SVGEGT. The CDR3 nucleotides read TGCGCCAGCAGTTACCGGATAGGGGCGGCCGAGCAGTACTTT. Amino acids: CASSYRIGAAEQYF.

The gene calls are TRBV2 and TRBJ2-2; 9 bases are a match to TRBD1. CDR3 size: 15 residues. Germline V lookup: CDR1 SNHLY, CDR2 FYNNEI. Trimming at V came to 7 bases and at J to 8 bases, leaving 11 bases not matched to a gene. CDR3 residues: CASTKGQGRTGELFF. In DNA form, the CDR3 reads TGTGCCAGCACCAAGGGACAGGGACGCACGGGGGAGCTGTTTTTT. Combining the CDR3 with reference TRBV2 and TRBJ2-2 gives the whole variable domain EPEVTQTPSHQVTQMGQEVILRCVPISNHLYFYWYRQILGQKVEFLVSFYNNEISEKSEIFDDQFSVERPDGSNFTLKIRSTKLEDSAMYFCASTKGQGRTGELFFGEGSRLTVL.

Comments on this clonotype: Mismatch with germline at one junction end may stem from a read error. The V and J genes are TRBV4-2 and TRBJ2-1; D uncertain. Looked up from germline, CDR1 is LGHNA and CDR2 is YNFKEQ. The CDR3 consists of 17 residues. CDR3 in amino acids: CANSQDWVARVGNEQFF. The CDR3 nucleotides are TGTGCCAACAGCCAAGATTGGGTCGCAAGAGTGGGCAATGAACAGTTCTTC.

Regarding this clonotype: An end of the junction does not agree with germline; a read error may underlie this. This rearrangement joins TRBV7-8 to TRBJ2-5; D is perhaps TRBD2 (6 bases). The CDR3 runs 14 residues. Germline lookup yields CDR1 SGHVS and CDR2 FQNEAQ. The CDR3 DNA reads as TGTGCCAGCAGCTTGGGTAGCGGCCAAGTGACCCAGAACTTC. This sequence encodes CASSLGSGQVTQNF.

This clonotype has ten or more counts. The gene calls are TRBV2 and TRBJ2-7; possible D gene TRBD2, 6 bases. CDR1 is SNHLY, CDR2 FYNNEI, per germline. V was trimmed by 7 bases and J by 5 bases, leaving 15 bases between them. The CDR3 is 13 amino acids. The CDR3 DNA sequence: TGTGCCAGCAAGGGTAGCGGTAGGAACGAGCAGTACTTC. Protein sequence: CASKGSGRNEQYF.

This clonotype has only a few counts. At one end the junction does not follow the germline gene, possibly because of a read error. The gene calls are TRBV28 and TRBJ2-7; possibly TRBD1 for D (7 bases). The V gene's germline CDR1 is MDHEN and CDR2 SYDVKM. CDR3 size: 13 residues. CDR3 sequence reads: CSSSPGQDYEQYF. CDR3 nucleotides: TGTTCCAGCAGTCCCGGACAGGACTACGAACAGTACTTC.

This clonotype appeared a single time. Possible read error: a much larger clone is one base away. The V call is TRBV20-1, the J call TRBJ1-5; 8 bases align to TRBD1. TRBJ2-3 explains the end of the DNA better; the J call may be wrong. Per germline, CDR1 DFQATT and CDR2 SNEGSKA (reference sequence). The CDR3 is 12 amino acids. CDR3 sequence: CSATAGGQHQYF. The DNA for the CDR3 is TGCAGTGCTACAGCAGGGGGCCAGCACCAGTATTTT.

V is TRBV13 and J is TRBJ1-5; D remains ambiguous. The end of the DNA is better explained by TRBJ2-3, so the J call may be wrong. The CDR3 contains 14 residues. Germline CDR1 is PRHDT and CDR2 is FYEKMQ (reference sequence). CDR3 DNA: TGTGCCAGCAGCTTAGGAGGGAACCATCAGCCCCAGTATTTT. This codes for CASSLGGNHQPQYF.

Points on this clonotype: One junction end disagrees with the germline gene, perhaps due to a read error. The V gene is TRBV29-1, the J gene TRBJ2-7; 7 bases fit TRBD1. Looked up from germline, CDR1 is SQVTM and CDR2 is ANQGSEA. This CDR3 comprises 13 residues. CDR3 coding DNA: TGCAGCGTTGCACCGACAGGGCTCCATGAGCACTACTTC. Amino acids: CSVAPTGLHEHYF.

This clonotype was counted a few times. This chain uses TRBV6-9 with TRBJ2-2; D remains ambiguous. Germline CDR1 is MNHGY and CDR2 is SVAAGI. Trimming removed 7 bases from V and 3 bases from J, with 9 bases in between. The CDR3 runs 13 residues. The CDR3: CASTRMDTGELFF. The CDR3 DNA sequence: TGTGCCAGCACCAGGATGGACACCGGGGAGCTGTTTTTT.

This clonotype was observed once. One end of the junction varies from germline; a read error may be responsible. The chain has TRBV6-1 and TRBJ2-1, with D possibly being TRBD2 (5 bases). The CDR3 contains 13 residues. The germline gives CDR1 MNHNS, CDR2 SASEGT. CDR3 DNA sequence: TGTGCAAGCAGTGAGCGGAGAAACAATGAGCAATTCTTC. It is translated as CASSERRNNEQFF.

With respect to this clonotype: At one end, the junction sequence differs from germline, possibly due to a read error. The rearrangement joins TRBV5-4 to TRBJ2-1; 8 bases map to TRBD2. The CDR3 spans 15 residues. Germline assignment: CDR1 SGHNT and CDR2 YYREEE (reference sequence). The CDR3 coding sequence is TGTGCCAGCAGTCTCGCCGGGGGGGGTTACAATGAGCAGCTCTTC. Its protein product is CASSLAGGGYNEQLF. Filled out from reference TRBV5-4 and TRBJ2-1, the complete variable domain reads ETGVTQSPTHLIKTRGQQVTLRCSSQSGHNTVSWYQQALGQGPQFIFQYYREEENGRGNFPPRFSGLQFPNYSSELNVNALELDDSALYLCASSLAGGGYNEQLFGPGTRLTVL.

Comment on this clonotype: Relative to the germline gene, one junction end is altered; a read error may explain this. The chain couples TRBV5-1 to TRBJ1-2, with unresolved D. Germline-derived CDR1 and CDR2 are SGHRS and YFSETQ. The CDR3 is 13 residues long. The CDR3 DNA sequence: TGCACCAGCAGTTTGGAAGCAAACTATGGCTACACCTTC. This codes for CTSSLEANYGYTF.

This rearrangement joins TRBV11-2 to TRBJ1-1; no definite D call. This CDR3 spans 17 amino acids. Germline V gene sequence: CDR1 SGHAT, CDR2 FQNNGV. Trimming cost V 5 bases and J 3 bases, with 22 bases left between them. The CDR3 sequence is CASSPRLDQRRHTEAFF. CDR3 coding DNA: TGTGCCAGCAGCCCAAGGTTGGACCAACGGAGGCACACTGAAGCTTTCTTT.

As for this clonotype: A much larger clone differs by one base, so this may be a read error. CDR3 in amino acids: CASSERPIGGNTQAFF. Here the CDR3 DNA reads TGTGCCAGCAGTGAAAGGCCCATTGGAGGGAACACTCAAGCTTTCTTT. The gene calls are TRBV2 and TRBJ1-1; D remains unclear. Germline loops: CDR1 SNHLY, CDR2 FYNNEI. This CDR3 region has 16 residues.

Notes on this clonotype: A read error may produce the germline difference seen at one junction end. The rearrangement links TRBV6-1 to TRBJ2-1, with unresolved D. The CDR3 runs 12 residues. Germline V gene sequence: CDR1 MNHNS, CDR2 SASEGT. The CDR3 DNA follows: TGTGCTAGCATTCCGTCCTGCAATGAGCAGCTCTTC. Translated: CASIPSCNEQLF.

As to this clonotype: This may come from a read error, since a much larger clone is one base off. This chain links TRBV20-1 with TRBJ1-1; possibly TRBD1 for D (5 bases). The germline V gene encodes CDR1 DFQATT and CDR2 SNEGSKA (reference sequence). The ends were cut back, 1 base at V and 3 bases at J, with 15 bases in the middle. The CDR3 has 15 residues. The chain's CDR3 is CSARAGRREDTEAFF. The CDR3 coding sequence is TGCAGTGCTAGAGCGGGACGGAGAGAGGACACTGAAGCTTTCTTT.

The V and J genes are TRBV11-1 and TRBJ2-7; D possibly corresponds to TRBD2 (6 bases). V was pared by 7 bases and J by 4 bases, with 20 bases between. The V gene's germline CDR1 is SGHAT and CDR2 FQDESV (reference sequence). CDR3 length: 15 amino acids. CDR3 nucleotide sequence: TGTGCCAGCAACCTAACGGGATCGGGAGAGTACGAGCAGTACTTC. Translating it yields CASNLTGSGEYEQYF.

This clonotype occurred many times. A much more abundant neighbour one base away suggests this may be a read error. This sequence joins TRBV4-1 and TRBJ2-5, with 7 bases aligning to TRBD2. CDR1 MGHRA and CDR2 YSYEKL come from the germline V gene. The CDR3 sequence is 16 residues long. The CDR3 DNA reads as TGCGCCGGCAGCCCTCCGGCTAGCGGCCCTGGAGAGACCCAGTACTTC. Translated: CAGSPPASGPGETQYF.

By frequency in the sample, this clonotype is medium-sized (0.01 to 0.1%). The V gene is TRBV4-3, the J gene TRBJ2-7; 12 nucleotides align to TRBD2. Germline V gene lookup returns CDR1 LGHNA and CDR2 YSLEER. This CDR3 region has 16 residues. Trimming cost V 2 bases and J 2 bases; bases outside gene matches: 4. The CDR3 protein is CASSQRLAGATYEQYF. Here the CDR3 DNA reads TGCGCCAGCAGCCAACGACTAGCGGGAGCAACCTACGAGCAGTACTTC.

This clonotype is labeled as medium-sized. The gene calls are TRBV10-1 and TRBJ2-2, with no clear D. Germline V gives CDR1 WNHNN, CDR2 SYGVQD (reference sequence). Trimming cost V 8 bases and J 3 bases, with 13 bases left between them. The length of the CDR3 is 14 residues. The CDR3 protein is CASSDGTDTGELFF. Here the CDR3 DNA reads TGCGCCAGCTCCGACGGCACAGACACCGGGGAGCTGTTTTTT.

Worth noting for this clonotype: A junction boundary mismatches the germline segment, possibly from a read error. This chain uses TRBV5-4 with TRBJ2-7; tentatively, D is TRBD1 (6 bases). The length of the CDR3 is 13 residues. Germline values: CDR1 SGHNT, CDR2 YYREEE (reference sequence). As DNA, the CDR3 is TGTGCAAGCAGCTTTCAGGGGCTGGACGAGCAATACTTC. As protein: CASSFQGLDEQYF.